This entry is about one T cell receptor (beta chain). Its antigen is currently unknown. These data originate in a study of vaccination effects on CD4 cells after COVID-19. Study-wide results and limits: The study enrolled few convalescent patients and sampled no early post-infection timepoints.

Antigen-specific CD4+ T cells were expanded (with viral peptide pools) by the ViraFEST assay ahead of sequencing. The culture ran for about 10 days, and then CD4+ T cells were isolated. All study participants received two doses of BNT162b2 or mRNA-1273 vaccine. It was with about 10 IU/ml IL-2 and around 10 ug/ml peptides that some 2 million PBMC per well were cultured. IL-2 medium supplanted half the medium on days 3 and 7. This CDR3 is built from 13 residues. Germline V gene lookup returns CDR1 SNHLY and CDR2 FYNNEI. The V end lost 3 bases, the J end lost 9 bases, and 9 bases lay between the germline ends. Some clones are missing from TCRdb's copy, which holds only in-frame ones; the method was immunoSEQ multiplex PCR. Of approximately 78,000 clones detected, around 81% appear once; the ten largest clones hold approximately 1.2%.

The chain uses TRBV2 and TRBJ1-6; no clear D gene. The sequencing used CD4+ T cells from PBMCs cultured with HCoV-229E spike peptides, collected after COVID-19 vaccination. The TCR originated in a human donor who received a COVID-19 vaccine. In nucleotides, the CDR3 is TGTGCCAGCAGTGACTCCTGGATTTCACCCCTCCACTTT. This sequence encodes CASSDSWISPLHF.